The 9 T cell receptor beta chains listed next were all sequenced from one sample in a study of T cells in women clearing cervical HPV infection. Libraries were prepared by immunoSEQ multiplex PCR; TCRdb keeps only in-frame clonotypes and omits some of them. This listing includes roughly 30,000 clones. Sequenced: blood buffy coat. The receptors come from a woman aged 18 to 75 with a cervical HPV16 infection that either progressed to CIN3+ or cleared (not recorded which).

With regard to this clone: Coverage ceases 3 residues before the CDR3 finishes, and the germline J gene fills in the end. J is TRBJ2-7 and V is TRBV5-1, with TRBD1 matching 7 bases. This CDR3 contains 14 residues. The germline gives CDR1 SGHRS, CDR2 YFSETQ. Unmatched junction bases numbered 6, after V lost 3 bases and J lost 3 bases. The CDR3: CASSYSGTVYEQYF. CDR3 DNA, as far as it was read: TGCGCCAGCAGCTATTCCGGGACAGTCTACGAG.

Comments on this clone: The CDR3 end is not reached by the read, which stops 3 residues before it; the germline J gene fills it in. The chain is built from TRBV20-1 and TRBJ2-1; TRBD2 matches at 14 bases. After removal of 2 bases from V and 3 bases from J, the junction contained 9 bases not matched to a gene. From germline, CDR1 is DFQATT and CDR2 SNEGSKA (reference sequence). There are 18 residues in the CDR3. This chain's CDR3 is CSARRGTSGGIFYNEQFF. The CDR3 DNA, read in part, is TGCAGTGCTAGACGTGGGACTAGCGGGGGAATATTCTACAATGAG.

In regard to this clone: The sequenced fragment ends 3 residues before the CDR3 boundary, so the rest is inferred from the germline J gene. The chain links TRBV18 to TRBJ1-2; D ambiguous. Germline loops: CDR1 KGHSH, CDR2 LQKENI. This CDR3 comprises 15 residues. CDR3 DNA (partial): TGTGCCAGCTCACCACGGGCAGGCCATGATGGCGAC. Protein product: CASSPRAGHDGD. The whole CDR3 region reads CASSPRAGHDGDYTF.

A note on this clone: From the germline J gene comes the end of the CDR3, since the read stops 3 residues before it. The chain recombines TRBV19 with TRBJ1-1; perhaps TRBD1 as D (5 bases). The CDR3 has 14 residues. V was trimmed by 7 bases and J by 2 bases, leaving 14 bases between them. Germline values: CDR1 LNHDA, CDR2 SQIVND (reference sequence). This CDR3 reads CASTPGGANTEAFF. The part of the CDR3 DNA that was read is TGTGCCAGTACCCCCGGCGGGGCCAACACTGAA.

About this clone: Coverage ceases 3 residues before the CDR3 finishes, and the germline J gene fills in the end. This chain joins TRBV30 and TRBJ2-2; 13 positions agree with TRBD2. This CDR3 is built from 15 residues. J lost 6 bases, V lost 3 bases, and 4 bases had no gene match. Germline V CDR1 and CDR2: GTSNPN, SVGIG (reference sequence). The CDR3 DNA, read in part, is TGTGCCTGGAGCCTCGGACTAGCGGGAGCCGGGGAG. Encoded protein: CAWSLGLAGAGE. The whole CDR3 protein is CAWSLGLAGAGELFF.

Concerning this clone itself: The CDR3 end lies 3 residues beyond the end of the read and is filled in from the germline J gene. The rearrangement joins TRBV7-3 to TRBJ1-1; 7 nucleotides match TRBD1. Germline CDR1 and CDR2: SGHTA and FQGTGA. The CDR3 spans 15 residues. Trimming took 5 bases from V and 0 from J; bases not matched to a gene: 6. The CDR3 reads CASSAGQSMNTEAFF. The part of the CDR3 DNA that was read is TGTGCCAGCAGCGCGGGACAGTCAATGAACACTGAA.

As to this clone: The read stops 3 residues short of the end of the CDR3; the missing end is completed from the germline J gene. The V and J genes are TRBV18 and TRBJ1-2; D perhaps matches TRBD1 (6 bases). The CDR3 extends over 13 amino acids. Germline values: CDR1 KGHSH, CDR2 LQKENI. The CDR3 loop reads CASSPSRDNDYTF. CDR3 DNA (partial): TGTGCCAGCTCACCATCGAGGGACAATGAC.

Comment on this clone: The DNA ends 3 residues before the CDR3 does, and the rest of the CDR3 is filled in from the germline J gene. The chain carries TRBV7-8 and TRBJ2-5, with D possibly TRBD2 on 6 matching bases. There are 15 residues in the CDR3. The V gene's germline CDR1 is SGHVS and CDR2 FQNEAQ. Trimming took off 6 bases at V and 2 bases at J, with 16 bases between the two ends. The part of the CDR3 DNA that was read is TGTGCCAGCAGATTTCTGGCTAGCGATCAAGAGACC. Translation: CASRFLASDQET. The complete CDR3 protein is CASRFLASDQETQYF.

Concerning this clone itself: The read stops 3 residues short of the end of the CDR3; the missing end is completed from the germline J gene. This chain joins TRBV18 and TRBJ1-2, with a possible D match to TRBD1 (5 bases). This CDR3 is 19 amino acids long. The V gene's germline CDR1 is KGHSH and CDR2 LQKENI. This chain's CDR3 is CASSPPSQGAVVTSYDYTF. CDR3 DNA (partial): TGTGCCAGCTCACCACCGTCTCAGGGCGCCGTGGTGACCTCCTACGAC.